This T cell receptor (beta chain) was sequenced during a study of OX40 agonist ivuxolimab in advanced cancers. The wider study: Previous treatment with anti-PD-1, anti-PD-L1 or anti-CTLA-4 therapy was allowed; 40% had received some.

Germline loops: CDR1 LNHDA, CDR2 SQIVND (reference sequence). V shed 1 base and J 7 bases; nucleotides not matched to a gene: 7. The CDR3 has 15 residues. Libraries were prepared by immunoSEQ multiplex PCR; TCRdb keeps only in-frame clonotypes and omits some of them. In the table there are some 69,000 clones, roughly 90% of which are singletons. This chain links TRBV19 with TRBJ2-5; 9 bases are a match to TRBD2. The source was CD4+ or CD8+ T cells sorted from blood, collected in a trial of the OX40 agonist ivuxolimab. This receptor was obtained from an adult with an advanced solid tumor such as melanoma, head and neck, liver or kidney cancer. The chain's CDR3 is CASSIGRGLAGTQYF. The CDR3 DNA reads TGTGCCAGTAGTATAGGGAGGGGACTAGCTGGGACCCAGTACTTC.